This TCR beta chain is drawn from a study of T cell repertoires in cytomegalovirus infection. The wider study: Alongside well-studied HLA-B-restricted CMV epitopes, recently identified HLA-C-restricted CMV epitopes were also used. Evidence of both CMV infection and a matching HLA type came from public TCR beta signatures.

Study-wide results and caveats: The cumulative frequency of public TCR beta families distinguished individuals who carried CMV together with the relevant HLA. Dominant in the ex vivo response were TCR beta clonotypes restricted by HLA-C and specific for CMV.

For this clonotype: As yet, its antigen is unknown.

TCRdb analysed the reads with MiXCR anew, one entry per CDR3 protein. Of approximately 990,000 distinct CDR3 sequences detected, around 29% appear once; the ten largest clones hold over 12%. The sequence was obtained from a human donor in good health (CMV status not recorded). Some clones in this sample may be carry-over from other donors' samples. Material: cultured CD8+ T cells from PBMCs, obtained from culture after CMV antigen stimulation.

The CDR3 bases are TGTGCCAGCAGCCAAGGGGACAGGGGGTTTGGTGAGCAGTTCTTC. Translated, it gives CASSQGDRGFGEQFF. The J gene is TRBJ2-1, the V gene TRBV7-4; 11 nucleotides match TRBD1. This CDR3 is built from 15 residues. Trimming at V came to 5 bases and at J to 9 bases, leaving 9 bases not matched to a gene. In germline, CDR1 is SGHVT, CDR2 SQSDAQ.